This TCR beta chain was recovered during a study of molecular identifiers for immune sequencing clone quantification. Study conclusions and caveats: Jurkat TCR RNA from one cell was spiked into about a million naive cells, and it was reportedly detectable there.

Naive CD8 T cells were sorted, and the gate applied was CD8+CD4-CCR7+CD45RA+. This CDR3 comprises 14 residues. The germline CDR1 and CDR2 sequences are MNHEY and SVGAGI. V was clipped by 0 bases and J by 6 bases, with 8 bases between them. The bulk TCR libraries were made with methods described before and with listed TCR primers. TCRdb itself ran the PCR reads through MiXCR, one entry per CDR3 protein. The data show more than 85,000 distinct CDR3 sequences, with around 30% seen just once and 9% to 10% held by the top ten. This clonotype occurred a few times. The antigen remains unidentified. The sequence was obtained from a human donor in good health. Some libraries in this study had Jurkat cell RNA spiked in. The sample comprised naive CD8+ T cells from blood, with Jurkat cell RNA spiked in. Subset defined: FACS-sorted CD8+CD4-CCR7+CD45RA+ naive T cells. The rearrangement links TRBV6-5 to TRBJ2-2; maybe TRBD1 (6 bases). The CDR3 loop reads CASSYSWGPGELFF. The CDR3 DNA sequence: TGTGCCAGCAGTTACTCGTGGGGGCCCGGGGAGCTGTTTTTT.